This passage covers 7 T cell receptor beta chains from one sample sequenced in a study of radiotherapy plus CTLA-4 blockade in lung cancer. Profiled with immunoSEQ multiplex PCR; TCRdb holds only in-frame clones, not every one. The sample yields about 31,000 clones, roughly 80% seen once. Here the sequenced sample was peripheral blood, taken from a patient treated with radiotherapy plus ipilimumab. Receptors were obtained from a human donor with non-small cell lung cancer who had stable disease on radiotherapy plus ipilimumab.

In this sample, this clone turned up once. The chain combines TRBV4-2 with TRBJ2-5; 7 bases fit TRBD1. The germline gives CDR1 LGHNA, CDR2 YNFKEQ. V lost 1 base and J lost 4; bases outside the gene matches: 6. The CDR3 is 15 amino acids. The CDR3: CASSQGPGGIETQYF. The CDR3 DNA sequence: TGTGCCAGCAGCCAAGGGCCAGGGGGAATAGAGACCCAGTACTTC.

The V and J genes are TRBV7-7 and TRBJ1-2; tentative D call: TRBD1 (6 bases). This CDR3 has 16 amino acids. V was clipped by 0 bases and J by 5 bases, with 16 bases between them. Looked up from germline, CDR1 is SSHAT and CDR2 is FNYEAQ (reference sequence). CDR3: CASSLAGGGGRYGYTF. The DNA of the CDR3 is TGTGCCAGCAGCTTAGCCGGCGGGGGCGGGAGATATGGCTACACCTTC.

The rearrangement uses TRBV28 and TRBJ1-6; D not resolved. Germline values: CDR1 MDHEN, CDR2 SYDVKM. The CDR3 covers 11 residues. V lost 7 bases and J lost 14, with 12 bases in between. The CDR3 region has the DNA TGTGCCAGCATCTCGAAGAGGTCCCTCCACTTT. Amino acid sequence: CASISKRSLHF.

This chain uses TRBV7-9 with TRBJ2-3; 8 positions agree with TRBD1. The CDR3 runs 14 residues. Looked up from germline, CDR1 is SEHNR and CDR2 is FQNEAQ (reference sequence). Trimming at V came to 4 bases and at J to 5 bases, leaving 5 bases not matched to a gene. CDR3 sequence: CASSSRTGLDTQYF. CDR3 sequence (DNA): TGTGCCAGCAGCTCTAGGACAGGGTTAGATACGCAGTATTTT.

CDR3 DNA: TGTGCCAGCAGCTTAGCGCTTGCTGAAGCTTTCTTT. Protein product: CASSLALAEAFF. J is TRBJ1-1 and V is TRBV7-9; D unresolved. V was shortened by 0 bases and J by 6 bases, with 5 bases between the two germline ends. CDR1 SEHNR and CDR2 FQNEAQ come from the germline V gene (reference sequence). The CDR3 is 12 residues long.

Only a few counts were recorded for this clone. J is TRBJ1-3 and V is TRBV28; a possible D gene is TRBD1 (5 bases). CDR1 and CDR2 from the germline V gene are MDHEN and SYDVKM. The CDR3 spans 16 residues. The ends were cut back, 0 bases at V and 2 bases at J, with 11 bases in the middle. CDR3 coding DNA: TGTGCCAGCAGTTTATGGCAGGGTAGACCTGGAAACACCATATATTTT. It is translated as CASSLWQGRPGNTIYF.

This chain joins TRBV14 and TRBJ2-2; 11 nucleotides align to TRBD2. V lost 4 bases, J lost 7 bases, and 8 bases stayed unmatched. CDR3 length equals 16 residues. Per germline, CDR1 SGHDN and CDR2 FVKESK. The CDR3 region is CASSPLSGGANGELFF. Here the CDR3 DNA reads TGTGCCAGCAGCCCCCTTAGCGGGGGGGCGAACGGGGAGCTGTTTTTT. Full variable domain (remainder filled in from reference TRBV14 and TRBJ2-2): EAGVTQFPSHSVIEKGQTVTLRCDPISGHDNLYWYRRVMGKEIKFLLHFVKESKQDESGMPNNRFLAERTGGTYSTLKVQPAELEDSGVYFCASSPLSGGANGELFFGEGSRLTVL.